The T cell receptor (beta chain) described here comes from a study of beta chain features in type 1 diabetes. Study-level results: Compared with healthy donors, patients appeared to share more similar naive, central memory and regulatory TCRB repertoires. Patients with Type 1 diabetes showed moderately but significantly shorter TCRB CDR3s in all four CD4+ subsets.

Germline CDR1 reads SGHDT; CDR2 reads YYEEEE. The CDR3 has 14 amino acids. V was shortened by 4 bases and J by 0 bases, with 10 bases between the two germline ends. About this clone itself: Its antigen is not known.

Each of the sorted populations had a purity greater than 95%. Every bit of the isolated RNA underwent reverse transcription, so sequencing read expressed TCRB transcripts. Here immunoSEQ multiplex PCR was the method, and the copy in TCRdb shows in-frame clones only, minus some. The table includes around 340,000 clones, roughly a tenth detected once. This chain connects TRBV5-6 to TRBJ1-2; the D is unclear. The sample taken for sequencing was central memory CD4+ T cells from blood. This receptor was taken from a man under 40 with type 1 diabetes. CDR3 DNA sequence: TGTGCCAGCAGCCGGCCAGGATCTAACTATGGCTACACCTTC. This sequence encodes CASSRPGSNYGYTF.